These T cell receptor beta chains were read from a single sample in a study of T cell responses to AZD1222 COVID-19 vaccine. Sequencing was performed with immunoSEQ multiplex PCR; in TCRdb, only in-frame clones are kept and a portion is missing. Altogether some 170,000 clones are present, 90% to 95% being singletons, with the ten largest covering roughly 2.5%. Sequenced material: peripheral blood, taken on day 0 of AZD1222 vaccination. Every receptor here comes from an adult in good health. The CDR3 runs from the conserved cysteine through the conserved F or W. The D gene is left open where the match is weak. Clone size is not always given. Where it is, it says once, few, many or a class for expanded clones.

TRBV29-1	TRBD2	TRBJ2-5	NA	TGCAGCGTGGAGACTAGCGCGATTGTAAGGGAGACCCAGTACTTC	CSVETSAIVRETQYF
TRBV2	NA	TRBJ1-1	NA	TGTGCCAGCAGTGAAACATCGGGTCGGGGTAACACTGAAGCTTTCTTT	CASSETSGRGNTEAFF
TRBV7-9	TRBD1	TRBJ1-2	NA	TGTGCCAGCAGCACTGCAGGGGGCGAAGACTATGGCTACACCTTC	CASSTAGGEDYGYTF
TRBV18	TRBD1	TRBJ1-3	NA	TGTGCCAGCTCACCTACGGGGGGACAGCACTCTGGAAACACCATATATTTT	CASSPTGGQHSGNTIYF
TRBV11-2	NA	TRBJ2-3	NA	TGTGCCAGCAGCTCGGGTAGCACAGATACGCAGTATTTT	CASSSGSTDTQYF
TRBV7-9	TRBD2	TRBJ2-1	NA	TGTGCCAGCAGCTCACTAGCGGGAGGGCCTGTGAATGAGCAGTTCTTC	CASSSLAGGPVNEQFF
TRBV5-1	TRBD2	TRBJ2-3	NA	TGCGCCAGCAGACATGGGGACTACAACACAGATACGCAGTATTTT	CASRHGDYNTDTQYF
TRBV19	NA	TRBJ2-1	NA	TGTGCCAGTAGTATGGCGGAGGGTGCGAATGAGCAGTTCTTC	CASSMAEGANEQFF
TRBV15	NA	TRBJ1-5	NA	TGTGCCACCAGCAGAGATCCGGGACACAATCAGCCCCAGCATTTT	CATSRDPGHNQPQHF
TRBV9	TRBD2	TRBJ2-1	once	TGTGCCAGCAGCGTAGCGAACGGGGGGAGCTCCTACAATGAGCAGTTCTTC	CASSVANGGSSYNEQFF
TRBV7-2	NA	TRBJ1-2	NA	TGTGCCAGCAGCTTAGTGGGGGGCGGGGACAACTATGGCTACACCTTC	CASSLVGGGDNYGYTF
TRBV10-3	NA	TRBJ2-5	NA	TGTGCCATCAGTGAGGGCAGACAAGAGACCCAGTACTTC	CAISEGRQETQYF
TRBV23-1	NA	TRBJ1-6	NA	TGCGCCAGCAGTCAACCCCATTCACCCCTCCACTTT	CASSQPHSPLHF
TRBV7-9	NA	TRBJ1-2	NA	TGTGCCAGCAGCTTTACTAATAACTATGGCTACACCTTC	CASSFTNNYGYTF
TRBV7-9	NA	TRBJ2-2	NA	TGTGCCAGCAGCGCCGCCCCCGGGGAGCTGTTTTTT	CASSAAPGELFF
TRBV29-1	NA	TRBJ1-3	NA	TGCAGCGTTGGCCTGACAGCCGGCTCTGGAAACACCATATATTTT	CSVGLTAGSGNTIYF
TRBV7-8	NA	TRBJ1-5	NA	TGTGCCAGCAGCCCTATCTCACGGGGGGTCAATCAGCCCCAGCATTTT	CASSPISRGVNQPQHF
TRBV10-3	NA	TRBJ2-6	NA	TGTGCCACCCAATCCCAGGTCGGAGGAAACTCTGGGGCCAACGTCCTGACTTTC	CATQSQVGGNSGANVLTF
TRBV5-8	TRBD2	TRBJ2-3	NA	TGTGCCAGCAGCTTGAGGGGGCCACTAGCGGGAGTAGGGGATACGCAGTATTTT	CASSLRGPLAGVGDTQYF
TRBV10-1	NA	TRBJ1-6	NA	TGCGCCAGCATAGCGATAGCCTATAATTCACCCCTCCACTTT	CASIAIAYNSPLHF
TRBV2	NA	TRBJ2-7	NA	TGTGCCAGCAGTTACGGCTCCTACGAGCAGTACTTC	CASSYGSYEQYF
TRBV12-5	NA	TRBJ1-1	NA	TGTGCTAGTGCCCTCCCCCGGGGGGGGGCAGCTTTCTTT	CASALPRGGAAFF
TRBV29-1	TRBD1	TRBJ1-1	NA	TGCAGCGTTACAACGACAGGGGGTGGCACTGAAGCTTTCTTT	CSVTTTGGGTEAFF
TRBV7-9	NA	TRBJ1-5	NA	TGTGCCAGCAGCTTAGCCGGCGATAGCAATCAGCCCCAGCATTTT	CASSLAGDSNQPQHF
TRBV20-1	NA	TRBJ1-1	once	TGCAGTGCTAGTGCAAGCGGTGAAGCTTTCTTT	CSASASGEAFF
TRBV18	TRBD2	TRBJ2-5	NA	TGTGCCAGCACCCTCTCTCTAACCGTAGCGGGAGTGGGGGAGACCCAGTACTTC	CASTLSLTVAGVGETQYF
TRBV5-1	NA	TRBJ1-1	NA	TGCGCCAGCAGCTTGGAGCTGGGATCGGGAACTGAAGCTTTCTTT	CASSLELGSGTEAFF
TRBV27	NA	TRBJ1-5	NA	TGTGCCAGCAGTTTTGACAGACGCAATCAGCCCCAGCATTTT	CASSFDRRNQPQHF
TRBV12-3/TRBV12-4	NA	TRBJ2-7	once	TGTGCCAGCAGTTTAGAGTCCTACGAGCAGTACTTC	CASSLESYEQYF
TRBV2	TRBD1	TRBJ1-2	NA	TGTGCCAGCAGTGTTTTCGGGACAGGGGTTCAAGGCTACACCTTC	CASSVFGTGVQGYTF
TRBV15	NA	TRBJ1-5	NA	TGTGCCACCAGCAGAGATCATAGCAATCAGCCCCAGCATTTT	CATSRDHSNQPQHF
TRBV30	TRBD2	TRBJ2-1	NA	TGTGCCTGGAGTGTCAGTAGCGGGAGTCCCAATGAGCAGTTCTTC	CAWSVSSGSPNEQFF
TRBV6-1	NA	TRBJ1-2	NA	TGTGCCAGCAGTGAAGCTGGGGGGACGCCAGCCCACTATGGCTACACCTTC	CASSEAGGTPAHYGYTF
TRBV11-2	NA	TRBJ2-7	NA	TGTGCCAGCAGCCGGGAGACTCAATCCTACGAGCAGTACTTC	CASSRETQSYEQYF
TRBV6-1	NA	TRBJ2-1	NA	TGTGCCAGCAGTGAAGACCCGGGACCAACCTACAATGAGCAGTTCTTC	CASSEDPGPTYNEQFF
TRBV7-6	TRBD1	TRBJ1-1	NA	TGTGCCAGCACCGTCCGACAGGGCACCGTCACTGAAGCTTTCTTT	CASTVRQGTVTEAFF
TRBV19	NA	TRBJ1-4	NA	TGTGCCAGTAGTATTGTGGGCTTTAGGGGAGCAACTAATGAAAAACTGTTTTTT	CASSIVGFRGATNEKLFF
TRBV7-6	TRBD1	TRBJ1-5	NA	TGTGCCAGCAGCTTAGAAGCAAGCCCAGGGGGCGCGTCTCAGCCCCAGCATTTT	CASSLEASPGGASQPQHF
TRBV29-1	NA	TRBJ2-3	NA	TGCAGCGAGGTGGGGGGCACAGATATGCAGTATTTT	CSEVGGTDMQYF
TRBV9	NA	TRBJ2-3	NA	TGTGCCAGCAGCCGGGGTGAGGGGGAGGGGCCCCCAGATACGCAGTATTTT	CASSRGEGEGPPDTQYF
TRBV10-1	NA	TRBJ1-1	NA	TGCGCCAGCAGTGACGGGACCGGGAACACTGAAGCTTTCTTT	CASSDGTGNTEAFF
TRBV3-1/TRBV3-2	TRBD2	TRBJ2-7	NA	TGTGCCAGCAGCCAGACTAGCGGGAGTTCGTACGAGCAGTACTTC	CASSQTSGSSYEQYF
TRBV19	TRBD1	TRBJ1-1	NA	TGTGCCAGTAGTATCCAGAGGGGACAGCAAAACACTGAAGCTTTCTTT	CASSIQRGQQNTEAFF
TRBV19	NA	TRBJ1-3	once	TGTGCCAGTAGTGCCAAGGGTGGAAACACCATATATTTT	CASSAKGGNTIYF
TRBV27	NA	TRBJ1-2	NA	TGTGCCAGCAGTCCGGGAGGGGAGAACTATGGCTACACCTTC	CASSPGGENYGYTF
TRBV7-9	NA	TRBJ2-1	NA	TGTGCCAGCAGCAAGGGAGAGATTCCTTACAATGAGCAGTTCTTC	CASSKGEIPYNEQFF
TRBV5-6	NA	TRBJ1-2	NA	TGTGCCAGCAGCTTGGTACCGGGGCCCGGTGGTGGCTACACCTTC	CASSLVPGPGGGYTF
TRBV4-1	NA	TRBJ1-5	NA	TGCGCCAGCAGCCAAGACTCAGGATATAGCAATCAGCCCCAGCATTTT	CASSQDSGYSNQPQHF
TRBV28	TRBD1	TRBJ2-3	NA	TGTGCCAGCAGTTCTCTACAGGGGCCAGACGATACGCAGTATTTT	CASSSLQGPDDTQYF
TRBV6-1	NA	TRBJ2-7	NA	TGTGCCAGCAGTGATAGATTCCCCTCCTACGAGCAGTACTTC	CASSDRFPSYEQYF
TRBV7-9	TRBD1	TRBJ1-2	NA	TGTGCCAGCAGCTTAGCCCAAAGAAGGGACAGGACCCACTATGGCTACACCTTC	CASSLAQRRDRTHYGYTF
TRBV15	NA	TRBJ1-3	NA	TGTGCCACCAGCAGAGGAACAGGCAGAAACACCATATATTTT	CATSRGTGRNTIYF
TRBV2	TRBD1	TRBJ2-1	NA	TGTGCCAGCAGTGAACCCCATCGGGACAGGGAGAATGAGCAGTTCTTC	CASSEPHRDRENEQFF
TRBV6-5	TRBD2	TRBJ2-5	NA	TGTGCCAGCAGCCACCTGACTAGCGGAATAGAGACCCAGTACTTC	CASSHLTSGIETQYF
TRBV2	NA	TRBJ1-2	NA	TGTGCCAGCAGCAGGCCGGGGAACTATGGCTACACCTTC	CASSRPGNYGYTF
TRBV10-3	TRBD2	TRBJ2-1	NA	TGTGCCATCAGAAGGACTAGCGGGACCTACAATGAGCAGTTCTTC	CAIRRTSGTYNEQFF
TRBV7-8	NA	TRBJ1-2	NA	TGTGCCAGCAGCGAAATTACCGGGGCCATCTATGGCTACACCTTC	CASSEITGAIYGYTF
TRBV3-1/TRBV3-2	NA	TRBJ2-7	NA	TGTGCCAGCAGCCCGGACAGTAGCTCCTACGAGCAGTACTTC	CASSPDSSSYEQYF
TRBV5-4	TRBD1	TRBJ2-1	NA	TGTGCCAGCAGCCCCTATGGGACAGGCTTCTACAATGAGCAGTTCTTC	CASSPYGTGFYNEQFF
TRBV6-5	NA	TRBJ2-7	NA	TGTGCCAGCAGTTCCCGGGTGGCAGGGTTGAGCGAGCAGTACTTC	CASSSRVAGLSEQYF